This TCR beta chain appears in the sequencing data of a study of cytomegalovirus exposure and HLA in healthy donors. Whole-study findings and limits: Reportedly, cytomegalovirus status was diagnosed with high sensitivity and specificity.

From the approximately 120-subject validation cohort, which was separate from the approximately 700-subject first cohort, the donors were drawn. CDR1 SGHNT and CDR2 YENEEA come from the germline V gene. V was pared by 6 bases and J by 7 bases, with 10 bases of the junction left unmatched. CDR3 length: 15 amino acids. Comment on this clone: Antigen: not known.

Assay used: immunoSEQ multiplex PCR; TCRdb lists only in-frame clones, some missing. The sample has around 130,000 clones, over 75% seen once. This TCR was recovered from a woman in her 30s in good health and CMV-seronegative. The chain is built from TRBV11-3 and TRBJ2-1, with 9 bases that match TRBD1. The sample consisted of PBMCs. CDR3 region: CASRPGTGSRNEQFF. CDR3 nucleotides: TGTGCCAGCAGACCCGGGACAGGGAGTCGGAATGAGCAGTTCTTC.